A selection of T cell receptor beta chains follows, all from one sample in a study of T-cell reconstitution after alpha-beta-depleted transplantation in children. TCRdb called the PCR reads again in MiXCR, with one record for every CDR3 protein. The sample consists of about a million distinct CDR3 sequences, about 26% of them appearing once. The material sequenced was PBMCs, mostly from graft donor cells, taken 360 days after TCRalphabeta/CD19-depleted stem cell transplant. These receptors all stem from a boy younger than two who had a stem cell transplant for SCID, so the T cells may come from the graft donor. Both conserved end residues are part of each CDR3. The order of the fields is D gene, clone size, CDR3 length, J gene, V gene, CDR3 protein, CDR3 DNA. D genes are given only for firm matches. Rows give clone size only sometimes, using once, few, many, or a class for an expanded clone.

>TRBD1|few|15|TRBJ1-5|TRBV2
CASSGTGAGNQPQHF
TGTGCCAGCAGTGGCACAGGGGCAGGCAATCAGCCCCAGCATTTT
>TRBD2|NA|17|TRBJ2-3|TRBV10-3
CAISPRRTSGGADTQYF
TGTGCCATCAGTCCTCGCCGGACTAGCGGGGGGGCAGATACGCAGTATTTT
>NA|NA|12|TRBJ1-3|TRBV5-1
CASGDAGNTIYF
TGCGCCAGCGGTGACGCTGGAAACACCATATATTTT
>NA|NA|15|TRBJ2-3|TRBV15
CATSRRVTRSDTQYF
TGTGCCACCAGCAGACGCGTGACTAGATCTGATACGCAGTATTTT
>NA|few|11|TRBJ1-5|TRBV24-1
CATSDKEPQHF
TGTGCCACCAGCGACAAAGAGCCCCAGCATTTT
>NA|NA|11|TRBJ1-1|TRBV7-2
CASSLANRQYF
TGTGCCAGCAGCTTAGCGAACAGGCAGTACTTT
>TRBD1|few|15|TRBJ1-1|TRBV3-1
CASSHRDRLSTEAFF
TGTGCCAGCAGCCATCGGGACAGGCTCAGCACTGAAGCTTTCTTT
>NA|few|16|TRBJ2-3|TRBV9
CASSPPTGLVTDTQYF
TGTGCCAGCAGCCCCCCCACAGGGTTAGTCACAGATACGCAGTATTTT
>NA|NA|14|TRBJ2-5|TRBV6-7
CASQQDRDKKTQYF
TGTGCCAGTCAGCAGGACCGGGACAAAAAGACCCAGTACTTC
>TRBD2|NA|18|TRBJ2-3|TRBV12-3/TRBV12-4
CASSLAMIERGLRDTQYF
TGTGCCAGCAGTTTAGCGATGATCGAGCGGGGGCTCCGGGATACGCAGTATTTT
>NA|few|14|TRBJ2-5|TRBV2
CASSETRLQETQYF
TGTGCCAGCAGTGAAACTCGCCTTCAAGAGACCCAGTACTTC
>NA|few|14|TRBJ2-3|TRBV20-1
CSASGRVGTDTQYF
TGCAGTGCTAGCGGCAGGGTGGGAACAGATACGCAGTATTTT
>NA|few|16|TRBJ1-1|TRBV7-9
CASSLDLARGNTEAFF
TGTGCCAGCAGCTTAGATCTAGCGCGGGGGAACACTGAAGCTTTCTTT
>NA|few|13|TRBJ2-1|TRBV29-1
CSAHPGGQNEQFF
TGCAGCGCCCACCCCGGGGGCCAGAATGAGCAGTTCTTC
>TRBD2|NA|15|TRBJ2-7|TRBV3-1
CASSQDYQRGYEQYF
TGTGCCAGCAGCCAAGATTACCAGCGGGGCTACGAGCAGTACTTC
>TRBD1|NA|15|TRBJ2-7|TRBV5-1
CASSLRGQGVDEQYF
TGCGCCAGCAGCTTAAGGGGGCAGGGAGTCGACGAGCAGTACTTC
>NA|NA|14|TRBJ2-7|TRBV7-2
CASSLTPGPREQYF
TGTGCCAGCAGCTTAACCCCGGGCCCGCGCGAGCAGTACTTC
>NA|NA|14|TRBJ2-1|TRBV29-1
CSVHQIQGGNEQFF
TGCAGCGTTCATCAGATACAGGGAGGCAATGAGCAGTTCTTC
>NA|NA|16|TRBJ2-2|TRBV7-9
CASSLPPGHNTGELFF
TGTGCCAGCAGCTTGCCTCCGGGCCATAACACCGGGGAGCTGTTTTTT
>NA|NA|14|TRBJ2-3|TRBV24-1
CATSDWSPGDTQYF
TGTGCCACCAGTGATTGGTCGCCGGGAGATACGCAGTATTTT
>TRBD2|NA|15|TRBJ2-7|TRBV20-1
CSAGSSGGLDYEQYF
TGCAGTGCTGGATCTAGCGGGGGGTTGGACTACGAGCAGTACTTC
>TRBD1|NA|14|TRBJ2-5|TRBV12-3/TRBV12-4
CASSPWDSLETQYF
TGTGCCAGCAGTCCTTGGGACAGCCTAGAGACCCAGTACTTC
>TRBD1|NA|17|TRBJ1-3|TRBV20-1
CSAGTGTGGLFGNTIYF
TGCAGTGCTGGGACCGGGACAGGGGGTCTCTTTGGAAACACCATATATTTT
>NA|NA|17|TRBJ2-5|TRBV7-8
CASSLSRQGDLSETQYF
TGTGCCAGCAGCTTATCTCGGCAGGGAGACCTTAGCGAGACCCAGTACTTC
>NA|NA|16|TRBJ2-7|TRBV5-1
CASSPTTGVQTYEQYF
TGCGCCAGCAGCCCGACGACGGGGGTGCAGACCTACGAGCAGTACTTC
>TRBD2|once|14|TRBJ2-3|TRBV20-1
CSARLAGVTDTQYF
TGCAGTGCTCGACTAGCGGGGGTCACAGATACGCAGTATTTT
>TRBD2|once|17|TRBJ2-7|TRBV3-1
CASSLGLAGASEDEQYF
TGTGCCAGCAGCCTGGGACTAGCGGGGGCAAGTGAGGACGAGCAGTACTTC
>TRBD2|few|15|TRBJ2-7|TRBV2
CASRTGLAGSYEQYF
TGTGCCAGCCGGACTGGACTAGCGGGCTCCTACGAGCAGTACTTC
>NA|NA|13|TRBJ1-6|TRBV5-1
CASSLASGSPLHF
TGCGCCAGCAGCTTGGCGTCCGGTTCACCCCTCCACTTT
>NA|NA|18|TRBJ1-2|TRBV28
CASSLFPGRAKANYGYTF
TGTGCCAGCAGTTTATTCCCAGGGAGGGCCAAAGCTAACTATGGCTACACCTTC
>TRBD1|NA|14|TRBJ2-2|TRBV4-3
CASSHGTGVGELFF
TGCGCCAGCAGCCACGGGACAGGGGTCGGGGAGCTGTTTTTT
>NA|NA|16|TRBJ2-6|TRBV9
CASSVLIPSGANVLTF
TGTGCCAGCAGCGTGCTCATCCCCTCTGGGGCCAACGTCCTGACTTTC
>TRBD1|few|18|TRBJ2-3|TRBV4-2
CASSPTGDRRKLTDTQYF
TGTGCCAGCAGCCCAACAGGGGACCGCCGGAAACTCACAGATACGCAGTATTTT
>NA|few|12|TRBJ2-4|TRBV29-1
CSAGEGKNIQYF
TGCAGCGCAGGGGAGGGCAAAAACATTCAGTACTTC
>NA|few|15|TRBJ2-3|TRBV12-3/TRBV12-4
CASTPTFPSTDTQYF
TGTGCCAGCACCCCGACTTTCCCTAGCACAGATACGCAGTATTTT
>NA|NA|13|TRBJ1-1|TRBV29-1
CSVETLKFTEAFF
TGCAGCGTAGAGACTCTGAAGTTCACTGAAGCTTTCTTT
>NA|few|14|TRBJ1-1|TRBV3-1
CASSPIHRNTEAFF
TGTGCCAGCAGCCCGATCCACAGGAACACTGAAGCTTTCTTT
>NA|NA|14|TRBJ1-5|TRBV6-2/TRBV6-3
CASSPDSLPQPQHF
TGTGCCAGCAGTCCGGACAGCCTTCCTCAGCCCCAGCATTTT
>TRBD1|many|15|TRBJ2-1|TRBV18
CASSPDRTTYNEQFF
TGTGCCAGCTCACCGGACAGGACGACCTACAATGAGCAGTTCTTC
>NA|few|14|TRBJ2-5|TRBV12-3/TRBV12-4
CASSLFYSLETQYF
TGTGCCAGCAGTTTATTCTACAGCCTAGAGACCCAGTACTTC
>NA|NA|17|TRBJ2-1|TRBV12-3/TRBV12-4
CASSFPPLAYSYNEQFF
TGTGCCAGCAGTTTCCCCCCCCTAGCATACTCCTACAATGAGCAGTTCTTC
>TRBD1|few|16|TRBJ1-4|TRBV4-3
CASSPQGGPNREKLFF
TGCGCCAGCAGCCCTCAGGGGGGGCCTAATCGTGAAAAACTGTTTTTT
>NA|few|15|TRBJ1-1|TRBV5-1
CASSLLGGSDTEAFF
TGCGCCAGCAGCTTGCTGGGAGGATCCGACACTGAAGCTTTCTTT
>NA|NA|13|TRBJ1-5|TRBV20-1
CSAKQYSNQPQHF
TGCAGTGCTAAACAGTATAGCAATCAGCCCCAGCATTTT
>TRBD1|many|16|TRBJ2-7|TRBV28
CASSLLITDRGYEQYF
TGTGCCAGCAGTTTATTGATTACGGACAGGGGCTACGAGCAGTACTTC
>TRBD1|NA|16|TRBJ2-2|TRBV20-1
CSAITRTGGFSGELFF
TGCAGTGCTATCACCCGAACAGGGGGCTTTAGCGGGGAGCTGTTTTTT
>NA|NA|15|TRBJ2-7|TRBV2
CASSPTGTSGYEQYF
TGTGCCAGCAGTCCAACCGGGACCAGCGGGTACGAGCAGTACTTC
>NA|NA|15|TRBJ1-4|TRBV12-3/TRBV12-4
CASTMTSGGNEKLFF
TGTGCCAGCACAATGACGTCGGGGGGCAATGAAAAACTGTTTTTT
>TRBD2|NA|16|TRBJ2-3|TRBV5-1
CASSLDAGGQADTQYF
TGCGCCAGCAGCTTGGACGCGGGGGGGCAGGCAGATACGCAGTATTTT
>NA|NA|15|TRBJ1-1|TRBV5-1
CASTYSFRGFTEAFF
TGCGCCAGCACCTACTCTTTCCGGGGATTTACTGAAGCTTTCTTT
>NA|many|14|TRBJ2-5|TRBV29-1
CSVEDANGVETQYF
TGCAGCGTTGAAGATGCCAACGGGGTAGAGACCCAGTACTTC
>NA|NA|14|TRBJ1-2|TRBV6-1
CASSNAQSYPGYTF
TGTGCCAGCAGCAACGCACAGAGCTATCCTGGCTACACCTTC
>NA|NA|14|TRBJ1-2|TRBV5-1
CASSSRDGSYGYTF
TGCGCCAGCAGCTCTAGGGACGGAAGTTATGGCTACACCTTC
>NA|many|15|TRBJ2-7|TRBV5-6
CASSPDPGIVHEQYF
TGTGCCAGCAGCCCGGACCCCGGAATCGTCCACGAGCAGTACTTC
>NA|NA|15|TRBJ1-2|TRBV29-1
CSVPPDSRANYGYTF
TGCAGCGTTCCCCCCGATAGCCGAGCTAACTATGGCTACACCTTC
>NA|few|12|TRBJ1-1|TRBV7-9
CASSPVQGEAFF
TGTGCCAGCAGCCCCGTACAGGGTGAAGCTTTCTTT
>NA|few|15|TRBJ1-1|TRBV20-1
CSASPGETNSGEAFF
TGCAGTGCTAGTCCTGGGGAGACCAATTCAGGGGAAGCTTTCTTT
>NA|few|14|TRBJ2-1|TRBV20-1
CSAWGPRSEREQFF
TGCAGTGCTTGGGGACCTCGCTCGGAAAGGGAGCAGTTCTTC
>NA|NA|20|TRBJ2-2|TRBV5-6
CASSLALATLLDRNTGELFF
TGTGCCAGCAGCTTGGCCCTGGCTACTCTTCTAGACAGGAACACCGGGGAGCTGTTTTTT